This T cell receptor (beta chain) stems from a study of shared clonotypes between healthy human individuals. Clones were sequenced by immunoSEQ multiplex PCR, and TCRdb holds only the in-frame ones, with some missing. The table includes about 2.1 million clones, about 92% detected once. CD45RO-negative cells were positively selected for CCR7, leaving out terminally differentiated effector memory CD45RA+ cells. The sequenced sample was naive CD8+ T cells from PBMCs. This sequence originates from a man aged 18 to 29 in good health. Some clones in this sample may be carry-over from other donors' samples.

The CDR3 loop is CASTIGRGQNTEAFF. CDR3 coding DNA: TGTGCCAGCACCATAGGCCGGGGGCAGAACACTGAAGCTTTCTTT. The chain joins TRBV27 to TRBJ1-1, with a weak D call TRBD1 (6 bases). V lost 7 bases and J lost 1, with 16 bases in between. The V gene's germline CDR1 is MNHEY and CDR2 SMNVEV (reference sequence). CDR3 size: 15 residues.